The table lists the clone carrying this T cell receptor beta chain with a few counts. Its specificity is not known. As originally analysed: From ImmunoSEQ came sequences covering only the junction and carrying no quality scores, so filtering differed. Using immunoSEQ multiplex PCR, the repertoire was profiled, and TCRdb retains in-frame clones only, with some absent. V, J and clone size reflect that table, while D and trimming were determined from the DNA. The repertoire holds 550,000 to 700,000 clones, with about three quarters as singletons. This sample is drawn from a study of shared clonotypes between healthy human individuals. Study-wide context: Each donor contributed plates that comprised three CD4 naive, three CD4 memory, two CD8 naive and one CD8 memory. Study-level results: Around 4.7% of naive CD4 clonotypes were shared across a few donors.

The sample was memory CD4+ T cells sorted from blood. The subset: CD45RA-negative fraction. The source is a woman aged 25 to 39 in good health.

This CDR3 is CASSMGTINTGELFF. Written as DNA, the CDR3 is TGTGCCAGTAGTATGGGGACAATTAACACCGGGGAGCTGTTTTTT. This rearrangement joins TRBV19 to TRBJ2-2; TRBD1 is a possible D gene (6 bases). Germline loops: CDR1 LNHDA, CDR2 SQIVND (reference sequence). CDR3 size: 15 residues. The V and J ends lost 3 bases and 2 bases respectively, with 10 bases between them.